This note documents a single T cell receptor (beta chain) sequence. This CDR3 contains 13 residues. Trimming took 5 bases from V and 9 from J, leaving 14 bases between them. CDR1 and CDR2 from the germline V gene are SGHNT and YENEEA. Per the original data handling: The assay estimated nucleated cells by amplifying reference gene primers. Sequenced by immunoSEQ multiplex PCR; TCRdb stores in-frame clones only, minus some. The V and J calls and clone size come from that table; D and trimming were worked out from the DNA. The data contain approximately 190,000 clones, approximately 85% of them singletons. This specimen comes from a study of blood T cell repertoires in COVID-19. In the study overall: PBMCs, B-cell-depleted T cells, or T cells were the source of the cDNA or gDNA that made up the material.

The TCR originated in a woman in her 70s with active or convalescent COVID-19. The specimen was peripheral blood. The rearrangement uses TRBV11-3 and TRBJ2-1, with D tentatively TRBD2 (7 bases). The CDR3 nucleotides are TGTGCCAGCAGCCCTGGGAGGGGGGGTGAGCAGTTCTTC. Protein: CASSPGRGGEQFF.